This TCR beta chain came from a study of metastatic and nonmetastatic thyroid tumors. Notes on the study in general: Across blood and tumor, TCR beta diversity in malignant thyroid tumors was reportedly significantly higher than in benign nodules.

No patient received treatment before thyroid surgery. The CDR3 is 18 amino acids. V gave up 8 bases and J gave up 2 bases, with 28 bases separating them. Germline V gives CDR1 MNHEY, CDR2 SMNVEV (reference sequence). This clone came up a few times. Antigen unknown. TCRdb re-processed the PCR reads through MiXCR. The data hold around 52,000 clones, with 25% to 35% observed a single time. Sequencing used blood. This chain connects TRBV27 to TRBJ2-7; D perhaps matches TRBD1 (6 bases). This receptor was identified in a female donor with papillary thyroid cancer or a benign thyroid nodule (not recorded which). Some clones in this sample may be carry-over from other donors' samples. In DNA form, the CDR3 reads TGTGCCAGCTTTCCTAACACCCCACAGGGCCAACGGGCCTACGAGCAGTACTTC. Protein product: CASFPNTPQGQRAYEQYF.